This TCR beta chain was obtained from a study of CD8 T cells in ankylosing spondylitis. Via MiXCR, TCRdb re-called the 5' RACE reads, giving one row per CDR3 protein. The table records about 240,000 distinct CDR3 sequences, approximately 9% of them present only once. Between the trimmed V and J ends, which lost 1 base and 8 bases, there was a span of 8 bases. Germline V gene lookup returns CDR1 KGHSH and CDR2 LQKENI. CDR3 length: 12 residues. The chain joins TRBV18 to TRBJ1-2; TRBD1 might be the D (5 bases). This clonotype originated in a male donor with ankylosing spondylitis or in good health (not recorded which). The source material was blood, either unsorted or a sorted T cell fraction (not recorded which). The CDR3 spells CASSPRDGGYTF. The CDR3 nucleotides are TGTGCCAGCTCACCACGGGACGGGGGCTACACCTTC.